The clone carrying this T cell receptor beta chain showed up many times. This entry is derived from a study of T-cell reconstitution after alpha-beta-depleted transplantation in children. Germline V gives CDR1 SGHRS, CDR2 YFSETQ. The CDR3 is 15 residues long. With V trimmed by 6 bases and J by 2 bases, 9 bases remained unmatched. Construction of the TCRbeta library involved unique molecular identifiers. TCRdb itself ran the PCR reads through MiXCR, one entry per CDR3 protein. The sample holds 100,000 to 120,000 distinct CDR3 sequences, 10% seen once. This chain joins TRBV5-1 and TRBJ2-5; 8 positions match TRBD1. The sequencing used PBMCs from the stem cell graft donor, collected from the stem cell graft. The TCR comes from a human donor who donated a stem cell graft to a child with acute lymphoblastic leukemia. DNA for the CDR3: TGCGCCAGCATCATGGGCAGGGGGCAGCAAGAGACCCAGTACTTC. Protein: CASIMGRGQQETQYF.